These T cell receptor beta chains were read from a single sample in a study of CD8 T cells in ankylosing spondylitis. TCRdb re-called the 5' RACE reads through MiXCR, storing one row per CDR3 protein. The sample has under 200,000 distinct CDR3 sequences, about 9.9% seen once; the top ten hold almost 30%. The sequenced material came from blood, either unsorted or a sorted T cell fraction (not recorded which). These receptors all stem from a male donor with ankylosing spondylitis or in good health (not recorded which). The CDR3 runs from the conserved cysteine through the conserved F or W. A D gene is named only where the DNA matches it firmly. A row's size may be missing; if present it is once, few, many or a size class.

d_call	j_call	clone_size	v_call	cdr3_aa	cdr3_nt
TRBD1	TRBJ1-1	few	TRBV5-1	CASSLTGTGRVNTEAFF	TGCGCCAGCAGCTTAACCGGGACAGGGCGGGTGAACACTGAAGCTTTCTTT
.	TRBJ1-1	many	TRBV29-1	CSVVQGLFTEAFF	TGCAGCGTTGTCCAGGGGCTGTTCACTGAAGCTTTCTTT
.	TRBJ1-4	many	TRBV24-1	CATSDFGRRNEKLFF	TGTGCCACCAGTGATTTTGGCAGGAGGAACGAAAAACTGTTTTTT
.	TRBJ1-6	many	TRBV7-8	CASTPLPYNSPLHF	TGTGCCAGCACCCCTCTCCCGTATAATTCACCCCTCCACTTT
TRBD1	TRBJ2-1	few	TRBV7-6	CASSWTGGLSSYNEQFF	TGTGCCAGCAGCTGGACAGGGGGCCTTAGCTCCTACAATGAGCAGTTCTTC
.	TRBJ2-7	many	TRBV4-1	CASSQDFEADRTYEQYF	TGCGCCAGCAGCCAAGATTTCGAGGCTGACAGAACCTACGAGCAGTACTTC
TRBD2	TRBJ2-1	many	TRBV7-8	CASSVGLAGLNEQFF	TGTGCCAGCAGCGTCGGACTAGCGGGGTTGAATGAGCAGTTCTTC
.	TRBJ2-1	few	TRBV7-7	CASSLGASSGEQFF	TGTGCCAGCAGCTTAGGGGCTAGTTCCGGTGAGCAGTTCTTC
.	TRBJ2-1	many	TRBV20-1	CSAPSGIVNEQFF	TGCAGTGCTCCCAGTGGAATAGTCAATGAGCAGTTCTTC
.	TRBJ1-3	.	TRBV7-2	CASSLSWGAGSGNTIYF	TGTGCCAGCAGCTTATCGTGGGGGGCTGGGTCTGGAAACACCATATATTTT
.	TRBJ2-1	many	TRBV6-2/TRBV6-3	CASSYGSSSYNEQFF	TGTGCCAGCAGTTACGGGTCAAGCTCCTACAATGAGCAGTTCTTC
.	TRBJ1-1	many	TRBV12-3/TRBV12-4	CASRVGGAGGTEAFF	TGTGCCAGCAGGGTTGGGGGGGCCGGAGGCACTGAAGCTTTCTTT
.	TRBJ1-5	many	TRBV2	CASRKDRRSSQPQHF	TGTGCCAGCAGAAAGGACAGAAGATCCTCCCAGCCCCAGCATTTT
TRBD1	TRBJ2-1	many	TRBV11-3	CASSSGQYNEQFF	TGTGCCAGCAGCTCGGGACAGTACAATGAGCAGTTCTTC
TRBD2	TRBJ2-2	.	TRBV5-5	CASSLGLAGGPNTGELFF	TGTGCCAGCAGCTTGGGACTAGCGGGAGGGCCTAACACCGGGGAGCTGTTTTTT
.	TRBJ2-2	many	TRBV9	CASSEGTSRVLNTGELFF	TGTGCCAGCAGCGAGGGGACATCACGGGTCCTGAACACCGGGGAGCTGTTTTTT
TRBD1	TRBJ1-2	many	TRBV6-1	CASSLTGEDNYGYTF	TGTGCCAGCAGCTTGACAGGGGAAGATAACTATGGCTACACCTTC
.	TRBJ2-3	many	TRBV7-2	CASSLGGPDPQYF	TGTGCCAGCAGCTTAGGGGGTCCAGATCCGCAGTATTTT
TRBD2	TRBJ2-7	.	TRBV10-3	CAISGTSGRYEQYF	TGTGCCATCAGCGGGACTAGCGGACGTTACGAGCAGTACTTC
TRBD2	TRBJ2-3	few	TRBV3-1	CASSRGGAGGSAYF	TGTGCCAGCAGCCGGGGGGGAGCGGGCGGAAGCGCGTATTTT
.	TRBJ2-7	.	TRBV11-2	CASSIQGYEQYF	TGTGCCAGCAGCATTCAGGGATACGAGCAGTACTTC
TRBD1	TRBJ1-1	few	TRBV5-5	CASSTRTGDNTEAFF	TGTGCCAGCAGCACTAGGACAGGGGATAACACTGAAGCTTTCTTT
TRBD2	TRBJ2-7	once	TRBV12-3/TRBV12-4	CASSRRTSGRGYEQYF	TGTGCCAGCAGCAGACGGACTAGCGGGAGGGGGTACGAGCAGTACTTC
TRBD2	TRBJ2-3	.	TRBV4-3	CASSALLAGGPGTQYF	TGCGCCAGCAGCGCCCTACTAGCGGGGGGGCCTGGTACGCAGTATTTT
.	TRBJ2-5	many	TRBV5-1	CASSLVGRETQYF	TGCGCCAGCAGCTTGGTGGGGCGGGAGACCCAGTACTTC
TRBD2	TRBJ2-5	few	TRBV24-1	CATADTSGQETQYF	TGTGCCACAGCGGACACTAGCGGACAAGAGACCCAGTACTTC
.	TRBJ1-1	many	TRBV4-2	CASSQEQGLRTEAFF	TGTGCCAGCAGCCAAGAACAGGGACTCCGCACTGAAGCTTTCTTT
.	TRBJ2-7	many	TRBV30	CAWRGSGSAYEQYF	TGTGCCTGGAGGGGATCGGGGTCGGCCTACGAGCAGTACTTC
.	TRBJ2-7	many	TRBV21-1	CASPKGQLISYEQYF	TGTGCCAGCCCCAAGGGACAACTCATTTCCTACGAGCAGTACTTC
.	TRBJ2-1	.	TRBV11-2	CASSPTVGGGALGYNEQFF	TGTGCCAGCAGCCCGACCGTCGGAGGAGGGGCCCTAGGGTACAATGAGCAGTTCTTC
.	TRBJ1-1	many	TRBV5-1	CASSSRGGQSTEAFF	TGCGCCAGCAGCTCCAGGGGCGGCCAGAGCACTGAAGCTTTCTTT
.	TRBJ1-5	.	TRBV1	CASSQQGARNNQPQHF	TGCGCCAGCAGTCAACAGGGGGCCCGGAACAATCAGCCCCAGCATTTT
TRBD1	TRBJ2-2	.	TRBV9	CASNAGTGVAGELFF	TGTGCCAGCAACGCCGGGACAGGGGTGGCCGGGGAGCTGTTTTTT
.	TRBJ2-3	many	TRBV7-8	CASSPDRNTDTQYF	TGTGCCAGCAGCCCGGACAGAAACACAGATACGCAGTATTTT
TRBD2	TRBJ2-1	few	TRBV3-1	CASSQATSGTYNEQFF	TGTGCCAGCAGCCAAGCGACTAGCGGGACTTACAATGAGCAGTTCTTC
.	TRBJ2-2	.	TRBV6-5	CASSSPGPRFDTNTGELFF	TGTGCCAGCAGTTCGCCGGGGCCGAGATTCGACACTAACACCGGGGAGCTGTTTTTT
.	TRBJ2-7	.	TRBV14	CASSQEPGNSYEQYF	TGTGCCAGCAGCCAAGAGCCAGGGAACTCCTACGAGCAGTACTTC
TRBD1	TRBJ2-1	medium-sized	TRBV5-1	CASSQGQGTYNEQFF	TGCGCCAGCAGCCAGGGACAGGGGACGTACAATGAGCAGTTCTTC
.	TRBJ1-1	many	TRBV5-5	CASAARDTEAFF	TGTGCCAGCGCTGCGCGGGACACTGAAGCTTTCTTT
.	TRBJ2-2	.	TRBV6-2/TRBV6-3	CASSTHSTGSSTGELFF	TGTGCCAGCAGCACCCACTCGACAGGTTCGTCCACCGGGGAGCTGTTTTTT
TRBD2	TRBJ2-1	many	TRBV20-1	CSAKGLAGGYNEQFF	TGCAGTGCTAAGGGACTAGCGGGGGGTTACAATGAGCAGTTCTTC
.	TRBJ2-2	many	TRBV6-1	CATQGASAAGELFF	TGTGCCACTCAGGGCGCTAGCGCAGCCGGGGAGCTGTTTTTT
TRBD2	TRBJ2-7	many	TRBV20-1	CSARGLAGKHYSYEQYF	TGCAGTGCTCGCGGACTAGCGGGGAAACATTACTCCTACGAGCAGTACTTC
TRBD1	TRBJ2-3	many	TRBV29-1	CSGEDRGGSDTQYF	TGCAGCGGCGAGGACAGGGGCGGGTCAGATACGCAGTATTTT
.	TRBJ1-2	.	TRBV5-6	CASSFLMTAKKYGYTF	TGTGCCAGCAGCTTTCTTATGACAGCAAAGAAGTATGGCTACACCTTC
.	TRBJ1-2	few	TRBV5-1	CASSPDEGGYGYTF	TGCGCCAGCAGCCCGGACGAGGGAGGCTATGGCTACACCTTC
TRBD2	TRBJ2-3	.	TRBV5-4	CASSLGLAGGPSTDTQYF	TGTGCCAGCAGCTTGGGACTAGCGGGGGGGCCCAGCACAGATACGCAGTATTTT
.	TRBJ2-7	many	TRBV12-3/TRBV12-4	CASSYDRLEQYF	TGTGCCAGCAGTTATGACCGGCTGGAGCAGTACTTC
TRBD2	TRBJ2-3	.	TRBV12-3/TRBV12-4	CASSLGGLAGRDTQYF	TGTGCCAGCAGTTTAGGTGGACTAGCGGGACGAGATACGCAGTATTTT
.	TRBJ2-7	many	TRBV5-1	CASSNGIPYEQYF	TGCGCCAGCAGCAATGGTATACCCTACGAGCAGTACTTC
TRBD2	TRBJ2-5	many	TRBV19	CASSPMTSAQETQYF	TGTGCCAGTTCTCCAATGACTAGCGCCCAAGAGACCCAGTACTTC